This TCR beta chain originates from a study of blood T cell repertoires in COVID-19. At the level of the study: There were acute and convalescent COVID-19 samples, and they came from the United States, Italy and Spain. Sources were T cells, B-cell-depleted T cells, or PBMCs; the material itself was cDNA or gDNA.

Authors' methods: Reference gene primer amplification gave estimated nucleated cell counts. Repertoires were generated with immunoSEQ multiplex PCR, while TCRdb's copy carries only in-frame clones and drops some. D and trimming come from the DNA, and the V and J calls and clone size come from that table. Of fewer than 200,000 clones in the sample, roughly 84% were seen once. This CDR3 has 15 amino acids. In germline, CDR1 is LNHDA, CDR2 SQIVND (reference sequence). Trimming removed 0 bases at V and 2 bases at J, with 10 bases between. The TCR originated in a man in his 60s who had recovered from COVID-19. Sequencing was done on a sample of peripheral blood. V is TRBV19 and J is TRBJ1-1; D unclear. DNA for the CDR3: TGTGCCAGTAGTATAGATGAATCAGAAAACACTGAAGCTTTCTTT. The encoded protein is CASSIDESENTEAFF. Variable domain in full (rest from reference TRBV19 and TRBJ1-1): DGGITQSPKYLFRKEGQNVTLSCEQNLNHDAMYWYRQDPGQGLRLIYYSQIVNDFQKGDIAEGYSVSREKKESFPLTVTSAQKNPTAFYLCASSIDESENTEAFFGQGTRLTVV.